This T cell receptor (beta chain) was captured by sequencing in a study of shared clonotypes between healthy human individuals. Overall study: There were three CD4 naive, three CD4 memory, two CD8 naive and one CD8 memory plates per donor.

Notes on this clone: The antigen is undetermined.

There are 15 residues in the CDR3. V dropped 3 bases and J dropped 6; count of bases not matched to a gene: 11. From germline, CDR1 is SGDLS and CDR2 YYNGEE. Study results and limitations: Sequencing depth was a factor that was expected to affect clonotype sharing among donors. Naive subsets generally had larger estimated richness than memory subsets.

Method: immunoSEQ multiplex PCR; TCRdb's copy keeps in-frame clones and lacks some. The sample records around 940,000 clones, approximately 76% being singletons. This rearrangement joins TRBV9 to TRBJ2-7; 8 bases align to TRBD1. This TCR was recovered from a man aged 18 to 30 in good health. The specimen was memory CD4+ T cells sorted from blood. As to subset: CD45RA-negative fraction. The CDR3 sequence is CASSEGQGGYSEQYF. The CDR3 DNA reads as TGTGCCAGCAGCGAAGGACAGGGTGGTTATAGCGAGCAGTACTTC. The full variable domain, completed using reference TRBV9 and TRBJ2-7, is DSGVTQTPKHLITATGQRVTLRCSPRSGDLSVYWYQQSLDQGLQFLIQYYNGEERAKGNILERFSAQQFPDLHSELNLSSLELGDSALYFCASSEGQGGYSEQYFGPGTRLTVT.